This is a list of T cell receptor beta chains from one sample in a study of blood T cell repertoires in COVID-19. Measured with immunoSEQ multiplex PCR; TCRdb has only the in-frame clones, and not every one. The sample includes 150,000 to 200,000 clones, around 81% of them seen just once. Sequencing was performed on peripheral blood. The receptors come from a human donor with acute or convalescent COVID-19. The donor label of this sample is uncertain. Each CDR3 is given with its conserved first and last residue. D genes are given only for firm matches. Rows may omit the clone size; those that give it use once, few, many or a size class.

size: .
V: TRBV10-2
D: TRBD2
J: TRBJ2-3
DNA: TGCGCCAGCATTAGTCCTAGCGGGGGGGCAACAGATACGCAGTATTTT
CDR3: CASISPSGGATDTQYF

size: .
V: TRBV3-1/TRBV3-2
D: .
J: TRBJ2-7
DNA: TGTGCCAGCAGCCCAGGGAACCTGAAATACGAGCAGTACTTC
CDR3: CASSPGNLKYEQYF

size: few
V: TRBV10-3
D: TRBD1
J: TRBJ1-6
DNA: TGTGCCATCAGTGATAATCGACAGGGAATGATGGATTCACCCCTCCACTTT
CDR3: CAISDNRQGMMDSPLHF

size: .
V: TRBV11-1
D: TRBD1
J: TRBJ1-1
DNA: TGTGCCAGCAGCTTAGCAGGGGGCAGGTCTGAAGCTTTCTTT
CDR3: CASSLAGGRSEAFF

size: .
V: TRBV5-1
D: .
J: TRBJ2-5
DNA: TGCGCCAGCAGCTTGTCGAGCGAAGGGGTAGAGACCCAGTACTTC
CDR3: CASSLSSEGVETQYF

size: .
V: TRBV9
D: .
J: TRBJ2-2
DNA: TGTGCCAGCAGCGGAGAGGGGGACACCGGGGAGCTGTTTTTT
CDR3: CASSGEGDTGELFF

size: .
V: TRBV29-1
D: .
J: TRBJ1-2
DNA: TGCAGCGTTGACCATGGGGGGTATCGTGGCTACACCTTC
CDR3: CSVDHGGYRGYTF

size: .
V: TRBV7-3
D: .
J: TRBJ2-2
DNA: TGTGCCAGCAGCGCCTGGACTAACACCGGGGAGCTGTTTTTT
CDR3: CASSAWTNTGELFF

size: .
V: TRBV19
D: TRBD1
J: TRBJ1-4
DNA: TGTGCCAGTACTTGGAGTAGGGGGCCAATCGGGGGCGGACTGTTTTTT
CDR3: CASTWSRGPIGGGLFF

size: .
V: TRBV7-3
D: .
J: TRBJ1-5
DNA: TGTGCCAGCAGCCCCGACGTGGGGGCCAATCAGCCCCAGCATTTT
CDR3: CASSPDVGANQPQHF

size: .
V: TRBV5-6
D: .
J: TRBJ1-1
DNA: TGTGCCAGCAACCGAGCGAACACTGAAGCTTTCTTT
CDR3: CASNRANTEAFF

size: .
V: TRBV15
D: TRBD2
J: TRBJ2-2
DNA: TGTGCCACCAGCAGAGTGGGACTAGCTGACGGGGAGCTGTTTTTT
CDR3: CATSRVGLADGELFF

size: .
V: TRBV7-3
D: TRBD2
J: TRBJ2-3
DNA: TGTGCCAGCAGCTTAGGGAGCGGGAGTCACGCGGATACGCAGTATTTT
CDR3: CASSLGSGSHADTQYF

size: .
V: TRBV13
D: TRBD1
J: TRBJ2-7
DNA: TGTGCCAGCAGCCTAGCCGGGACAGGGGCCTACGAGCAGTACTTC
CDR3: CASSLAGTGAYEQYF